Below, one T cell receptor (beta chain) is given with its context. The CDR3 contains 15 residues. The V gene's germline CDR1 is SGHNT and CDR2 YYREEE (reference sequence). The trim removed 3 bases at V and 2 bases at J, leaving 6 bases unmatched. The data were taken from a study of blood T cell repertoires in COVID-19. Repertoires were generated with immunoSEQ multiplex PCR, while TCRdb's copy carries only in-frame clones and drops some. Of around 480,000 clones in the sample, roughly 88% were seen once. The sequence came from a woman aged 45-65 years with COVID-19, enrolled during active disease. The sequencing sample was made of peripheral blood. The V gene is TRBV5-4, the J gene TRBJ1-2; 8 bases align to TRBD1. This chain's CDR3 is CASSSPGGLNYGYTF. In DNA form, the CDR3 reads TGTGCCAGCAGCTCCCCAGGGGGCTTAAACTATGGCTACACCTTC.